This T cell receptor (beta chain) appears in the sequencing data of a study of early T cells in non-severe SARS-CoV-2 infection. TCRdb reprocessed the 5' RACE reads via MiXCR and lists one record per CDR3 protein. The table records about 71,000 distinct CDR3 sequences, roughly 15% of them present only once. This clonotype was seen only a few times. Deletions cut 3 bases from V and 4 bases from J, with 9 bases between. CDR3 length equals 14 residues. Germline-derived CDR1 and CDR2 are SGHNT and YENEEA. This chain connects TRBV11-3 to TRBJ2-2; D call uncertain. Sequenced sample: whole blood. The TCR comes from an adult who was a healthcare worker with PCR-confirmed SARS-CoV-2 infection or an uninfected control (not recorded which). CDR3 nucleotide sequence: TGTGCCAGCAGCTTGAGGATGGGCACCGGGGAGCTGTTTTTT. Its translation: CASSLRMGTGELFF.